Sequencing of this T cell receptor beta chain was carried out in a study of T cell repertoires in aging, cancer and after chemotherapy. Study background: Donors were grouped into six age bands spanning 30 or younger through 70 or older.

Peripheral blood genomic DNA, not sorted cells or RNA, was the template. Rearranged V-D-J TRB sequences were amplified with a mixed TRB-A/B primer pool. TCRdb re-called the multiplex PCR reads through MiXCR, storing one row per CDR3 protein. Seen here are some 2,000 distinct CDR3 sequences, 25% to 30% observed once, and the top ten hold 34%. The source is a human donor in good health. Sequencing was carried out using blood.

DNA of the CDR3: TGTGCCAGCAGCTTCGGGACAGGGGATGTCGAGCAGTACTTC. It codes for CASSFGTGDVEQYF. V and J are TRBV11-1 and TRBJ2-7; TRBD1 matches 10 bases. The CDR3 has 14 amino acids. The J segment lost 6 bases and the V segment lost 3 bases, leaving 5 bases of the junction unmatched. Germline CDR1 reads SGHAT; CDR2 reads FQDESV (reference sequence).